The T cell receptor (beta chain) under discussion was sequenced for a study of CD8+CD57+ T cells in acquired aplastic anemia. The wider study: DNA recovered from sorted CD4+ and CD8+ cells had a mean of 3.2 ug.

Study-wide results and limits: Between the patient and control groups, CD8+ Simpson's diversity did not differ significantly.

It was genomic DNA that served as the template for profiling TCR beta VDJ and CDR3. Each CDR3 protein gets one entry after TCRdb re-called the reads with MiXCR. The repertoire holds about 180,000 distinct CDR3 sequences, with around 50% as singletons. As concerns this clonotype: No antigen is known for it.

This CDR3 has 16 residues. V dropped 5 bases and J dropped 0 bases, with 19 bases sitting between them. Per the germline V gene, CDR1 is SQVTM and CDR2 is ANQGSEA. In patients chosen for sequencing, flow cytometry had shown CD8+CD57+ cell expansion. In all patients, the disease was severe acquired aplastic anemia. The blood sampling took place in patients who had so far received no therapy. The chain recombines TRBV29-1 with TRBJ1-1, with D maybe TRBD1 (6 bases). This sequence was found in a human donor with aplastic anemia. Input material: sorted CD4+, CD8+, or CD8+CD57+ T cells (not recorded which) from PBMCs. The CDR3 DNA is TGCAGCGTTCCCTCCGGGGGGGGGCCGATGAACACTGAAGCTTTCTTT. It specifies CSVPSGGGPMNTEAFF.